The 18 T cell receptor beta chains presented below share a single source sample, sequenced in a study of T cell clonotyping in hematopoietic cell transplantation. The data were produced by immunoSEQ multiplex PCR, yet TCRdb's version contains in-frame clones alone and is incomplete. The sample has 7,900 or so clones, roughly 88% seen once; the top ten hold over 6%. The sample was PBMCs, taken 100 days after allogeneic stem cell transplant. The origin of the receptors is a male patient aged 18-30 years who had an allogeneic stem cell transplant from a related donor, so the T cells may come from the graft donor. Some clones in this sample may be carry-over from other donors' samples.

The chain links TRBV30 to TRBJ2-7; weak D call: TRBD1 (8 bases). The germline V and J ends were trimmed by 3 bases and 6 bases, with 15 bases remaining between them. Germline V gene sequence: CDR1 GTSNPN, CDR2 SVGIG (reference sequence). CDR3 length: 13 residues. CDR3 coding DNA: TGTGCCTGGAGCGGACAGGGCGGGAGCGAGCAGTACTTC. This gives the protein CAWSGQGGSEQYF.

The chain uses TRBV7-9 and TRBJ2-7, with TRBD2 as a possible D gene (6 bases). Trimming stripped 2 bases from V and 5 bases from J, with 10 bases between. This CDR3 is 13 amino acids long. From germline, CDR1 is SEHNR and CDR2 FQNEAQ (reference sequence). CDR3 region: CASSLTGVHEQYV. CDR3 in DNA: TGTGCCAGCAGCTTAACGGGAGTCCACGAGCAGTACGTC.

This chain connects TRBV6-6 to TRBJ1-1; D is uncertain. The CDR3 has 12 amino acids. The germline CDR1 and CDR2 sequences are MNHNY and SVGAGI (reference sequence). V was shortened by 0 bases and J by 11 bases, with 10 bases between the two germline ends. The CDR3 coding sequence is TGTGCCAGCAGTTACTCTCCCGGGGATGCTTTCTTT. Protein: CASSYSPGDAFF.

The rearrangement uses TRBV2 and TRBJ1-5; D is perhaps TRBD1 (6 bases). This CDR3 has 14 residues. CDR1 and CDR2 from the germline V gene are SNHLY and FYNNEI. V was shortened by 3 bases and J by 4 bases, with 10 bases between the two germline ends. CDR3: CASSDWTVNQPQHF. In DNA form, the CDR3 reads TGTGCCAGCAGTGATTGGACAGTAAATCAGCCCCAGCATTTT.

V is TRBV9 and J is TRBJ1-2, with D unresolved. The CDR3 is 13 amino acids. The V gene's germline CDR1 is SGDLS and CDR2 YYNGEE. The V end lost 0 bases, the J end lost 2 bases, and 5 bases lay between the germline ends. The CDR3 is CASSVDGNYGYTF. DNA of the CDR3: TGTGCCAGCAGCGTAGACGGGAACTATGGCTACACCTTC.

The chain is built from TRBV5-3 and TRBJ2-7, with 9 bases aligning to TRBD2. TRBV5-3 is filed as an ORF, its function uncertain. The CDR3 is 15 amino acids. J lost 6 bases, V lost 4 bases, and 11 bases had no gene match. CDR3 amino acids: CARSQSLAGLGEQYV. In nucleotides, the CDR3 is TGTGCCAGAAGCCAGTCACTAGCGGGTCTCGGCGAGCAGTACGTC.

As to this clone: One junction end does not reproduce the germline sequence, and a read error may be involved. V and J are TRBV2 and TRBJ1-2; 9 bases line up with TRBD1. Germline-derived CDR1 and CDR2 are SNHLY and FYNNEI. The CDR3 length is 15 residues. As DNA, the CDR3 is TGTGCCAGCCCATTAAAACAGGGGGCTAACGATGGCTACACCTTC. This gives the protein CASPLKQGANDGYTF.

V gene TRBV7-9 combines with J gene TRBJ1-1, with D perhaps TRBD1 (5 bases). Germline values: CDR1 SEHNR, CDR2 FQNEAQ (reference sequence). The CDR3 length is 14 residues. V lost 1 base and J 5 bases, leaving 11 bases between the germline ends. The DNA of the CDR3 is TGTGCCAGCAGCTTAGGGCAGGGAGTGACTGAAGCTTTCTTT. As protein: CASSLGQGVTEAFF.

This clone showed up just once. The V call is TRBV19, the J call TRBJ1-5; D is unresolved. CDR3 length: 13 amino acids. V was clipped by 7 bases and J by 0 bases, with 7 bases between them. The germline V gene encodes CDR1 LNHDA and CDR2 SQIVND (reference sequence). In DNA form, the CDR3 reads TGTGCCAGTAACCTCGATAGCAATCAGCCCCAGCATTTT. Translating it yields CASNLDSNQPQHF.

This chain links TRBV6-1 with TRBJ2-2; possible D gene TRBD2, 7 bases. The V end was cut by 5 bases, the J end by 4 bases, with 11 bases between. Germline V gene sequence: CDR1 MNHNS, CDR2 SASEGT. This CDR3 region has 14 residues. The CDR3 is CASSRGGSTGELFF. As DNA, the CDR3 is TGTGCCAGCAGTAGGGGGGGTAGCACCGGGGAGCTGTTTTTT.

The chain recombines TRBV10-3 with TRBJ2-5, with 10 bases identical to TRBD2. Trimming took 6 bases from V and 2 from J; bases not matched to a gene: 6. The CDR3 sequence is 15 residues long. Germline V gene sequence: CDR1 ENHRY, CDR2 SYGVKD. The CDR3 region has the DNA TGTGCCATCAGATTGGGACTAGCGACTCAAGAGACCCAGTACTTC. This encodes CAIRLGLATQETQYF.

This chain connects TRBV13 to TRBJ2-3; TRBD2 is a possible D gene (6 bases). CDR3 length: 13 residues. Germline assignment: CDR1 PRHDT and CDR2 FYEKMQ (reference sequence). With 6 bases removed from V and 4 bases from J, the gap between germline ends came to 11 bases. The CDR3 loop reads CASRVGGADTQYF. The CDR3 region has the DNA TGTGCCAGCAGGGTTGGAGGGGCAGATACGCAGTATTTT.

The CDR3 coding sequence is TGTGCCAGTAGAGCCTCCCGAGGTGGGGCCAACGTCCTGACTTTC. This translates into CASRASRGGANVLTF. The genes are TRBV19 and TRBJ2-6; no reliable D call. This CDR3 is built from 15 residues. Looked up from germline, CDR1 is LNHDA and CDR2 is SQIVND (reference sequence). V lost 6 bases and J lost 3, with 12 bases in between.

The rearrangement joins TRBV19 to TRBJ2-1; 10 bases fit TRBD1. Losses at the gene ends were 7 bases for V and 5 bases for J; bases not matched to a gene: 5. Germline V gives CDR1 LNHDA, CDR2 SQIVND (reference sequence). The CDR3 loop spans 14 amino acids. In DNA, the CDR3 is TGTGCCAGTAATGACGGACAGGGGGACAATGAGCAGTTCTTC. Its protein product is CASNDGQGDNEQFF.

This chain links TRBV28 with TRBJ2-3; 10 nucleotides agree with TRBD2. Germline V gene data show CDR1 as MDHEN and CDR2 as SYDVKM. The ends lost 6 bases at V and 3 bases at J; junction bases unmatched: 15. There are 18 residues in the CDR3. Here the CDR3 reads CASSPYWTSGDVTDTQYF. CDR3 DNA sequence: TGTGCCAGCAGCCCATACTGGACTAGCGGAGACGTAACAGATACGCAGTATTTT.

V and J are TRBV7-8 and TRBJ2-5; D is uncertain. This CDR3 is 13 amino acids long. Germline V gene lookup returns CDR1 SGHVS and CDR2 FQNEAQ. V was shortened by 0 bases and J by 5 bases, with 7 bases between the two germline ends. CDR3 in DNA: TGTGCCAGCAGCTTAGCGGGGTCCGAGACCCAGTACTTC. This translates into CASSLAGSETQYF.

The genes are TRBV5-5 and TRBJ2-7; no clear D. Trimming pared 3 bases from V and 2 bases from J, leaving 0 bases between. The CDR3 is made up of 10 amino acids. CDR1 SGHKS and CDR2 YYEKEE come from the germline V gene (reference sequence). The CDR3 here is CASSSYEQYV. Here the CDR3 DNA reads TGTGCCAGCAGCTCCTACGAGCAGTACGTC.

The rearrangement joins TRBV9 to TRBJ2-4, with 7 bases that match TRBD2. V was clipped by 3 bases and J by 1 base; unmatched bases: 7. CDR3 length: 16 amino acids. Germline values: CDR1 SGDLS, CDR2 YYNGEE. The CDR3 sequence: CASSAYGGSAKNIQYF. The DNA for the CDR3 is TGTGCCAGCAGCGCGTACGGGGGGTCGGCCAAAAACATTCAGTACTTC.